The sequence of this T cell receptor (beta chain) was determined in a study of blood T cell repertoires in COVID-19. In terms of age and location, participants ranged from roughly 18 to 89 years and lived in about two dozen US areas. Either two negative PCRs, clearance, or symptom resolution qualified Cohort 3 donors as recovered. Germline CDR1 reads MNHEY; CDR2 reads SMNVEV (reference sequence). V was trimmed by 1 base and J by 6 bases, leaving 12 bases between them. The CDR3 consists of 15 residues. Authors' methods: Amplifying reference gene primers gave estimates of nucleated cell counts. Assay: immunoSEQ multiplex PCR; the TCRdb copy retains only in-frame clones and omits some. That table supplies the V and J calls and clone size; D and trimming were determined from the DNA. The sample carries approximately 200,000 clones, approximately 80% recorded once. This clone appeared once.

This chain connects TRBV27 to TRBJ2-2; TRBD1 is a possible D gene (5 bases). The TCR sequence derives from a man aged 35 to 55 who had recovered from COVID-19. The source material was PBMCs or T cells enriched from blood (not recorded which). The CDR3 region has the DNA TGTGCCAGCAGTTTATACGTCTCCAGGGCCGGGGAGCTGTTTTTT. Its protein is CASSLYVSRAGELFF.